The 10 T cell receptor beta chains below come from one sample, sequenced in a study of post-analysis software for immune sequencing data. General study results and limits: Several TRBV segments were more frequent in patients than controls; TRBV5-6, TRBV5-1 and TRBV20-1 belonged to this group.

Prepared libraries of TCR beta cDNA carried unique molecular identifiers. Using its own MiXCR run on the PCR reads, TCRdb lists one record per CDR3 protein. This table has 740,000 or so distinct CDR3 sequences, 53% appearing once. No antigen is known for these receptors. Sequenced sample: blood. The receptors shown here come from a girl between 10 and 17 years old with multiple sclerosis.

This chain links TRBV15 with TRBJ2-3; 10 bases are shared with TRBD1. Per germline, CDR1 LNHNV and CDR2 YYDKDF (reference sequence). The CDR3 runs to 16 residues. The trim removed 0 bases at V and 4 bases at J, leaving 4 bases unmatched. The chain's CDR3 is CATSRDPGQGADTQYF. The CDR3, as DNA: TGTGCCACCAGCAGAGATCCCGGACAGGGGGCAGATACGCAGTATTTT.

This clonotype has a handful of counts. V gene TRBV15 combines with J gene TRBJ2-3; D not resolved. The CDR3 is made up of 13 amino acids. Deletions cut 7 bases from V and 4 bases from J, with 12 bases between. CDR1 is LNHNV, CDR2 YYDKDF, per germline (reference sequence). CDR3 protein: CATTEETADTQYF. CDR3 bases: TGTGCCACCACCGAAGAGACTGCAGATACGCAGTATTTT.

The V call is TRBV5-1, the J call TRBJ2-5; D not resolved. V was clipped by 4 bases and J by 7 bases, with 20 bases between them. In germline, CDR1 is SGHRS, CDR2 YFSETQ. This CDR3 is 15 amino acids long. CDR3 nucleotide sequence: TGCGCCAGCAGCGACCACCTGAGCCTACCGGGGACCCAGTACTTC. Its translation is CASSDHLSLPGTQYF.

V is TRBV5-5 and J is TRBJ2-7; 10 bases fit TRBD2. Germline CDR1 SGHKS, CDR2 YYEKEE (reference sequence). There are 18 residues in the CDR3. Unmatched junction bases numbered 14, after V lost 1 base and J lost 4 bases. In DNA, the CDR3 is TGTGCCAGCAGCTTGAGGTCGACCGAGCGGGGGGGCCGTTACGAGCAGTACTTC. Amino acid sequence: CASSLRSTERGGRYEQYF. Looking up the rest from reference TRBV5-5 and TRBJ2-7 gives the full variable domain: DAGVTQSPTHLIKTRGQQVTLRCSPISGHKSVSWYQQVLGQGPQFIFQYYEKEERGRGNFPDRFSARQFPNYSSELNVNALLLGDSALYLCASSLRSTERGGRYEQYFGPGTRLTVT.

The chain combines TRBV11-2 with TRBJ1-2, with 9 bases aligning to TRBD1. This CDR3 has 16 amino acids. V lost 1 base and J lost 6; bases outside the gene matches: 9. Germline V gene lookup returns CDR1 SGHAT and CDR2 FQNNGV. The CDR3 is CASSLGGQGFKDGYTF. The CDR3 nucleotides are TGTGCCAGCAGCTTAGGGGGACAGGGATTCAAGGATGGCTACACCTTC. Full variable domain (rest looked up from reference TRBV11-2 and TRBJ1-2): EAGVAQSPRYKIIEKRQSVAFWCNPISGHATLYWYQQILGQGPKLLIQFQNNGVVDDSQLPKDRFSAERLKGVDSTLKIQPAKLEDSAVYLCASSLGGQGFKDGYTFGSGTRLTVV.

V and J are TRBV12-3 or TRBV12-4 and TRBJ2-1; the D is unclear. This CDR3 has 12 residues. V shed 2 bases and J shed 9 bases, with 8 bases lying between them. The CDR3 sequence: CASSLSDREQFF. In nucleotides, the CDR3 is TGTGCCAGCAGTTTATCCGACCGTGAGCAGTTCTTC.

This clonotype was counted only a few times. The chain links TRBV6-1 to TRBJ2-7, with 15 bases that match TRBD2. CDR1 is MNHNS, CDR2 SASEGT, per germline. V trimming: 6 bases; J trimming: 3 bases; junction bases outside the gene matches: 9. The CDR3 sequence is 17 residues long. Here the CDR3 DNA reads TGTGCCAGCAGGCGAACGGGACTAGCGGGGGGTATCTACGAGCAGTACTTC. Translating it yields CASRRTGLAGGIYEQYF.

The chain has TRBV2 and TRBJ2-5; 8 positions match TRBD1. Germline values: CDR1 SNHLY, CDR2 FYNNEI. The V gene end was trimmed by 1 base and the J gene end by 0 bases; junction bases not matched to a gene: 1. The CDR3 loop spans 15 amino acids. The CDR3 loop is CASSEDRGDQETQYF. The CDR3 nucleotides read TGTGCCAGCAGTGAAGACAGGGGGGACCAAGAGACCCAGTACTTC.

V usage is TRBV6-2 or TRBV6-3 and J usage is TRBJ2-3; D not resolved. Trimming took off 0 bases at V and 10 bases at J, with 23 bases between the two ends. The V gene's germline CDR1 is MNHEY and CDR2 SVGEGT. The CDR3 has 17 amino acids. CDR3: CASSYSIATWATDAQYF. CDR3 nucleotides: TGTGCCAGCAGTTACTCGATAGCCACGTGGGCCACGGATGCGCAGTATTTT.

A few counts support this clonotype. The V and J genes are TRBV5-1 and TRBJ2-6; 8 nucleotides line up with TRBD1. J was trimmed by 0 bases and V by 0 bases; bases with no gene match: 2. Germline lookup yields CDR1 SGHRS and CDR2 YFSETQ. The CDR3 contains 17 residues. The CDR3 DNA reads as TGCGCCAGCAGCTTGGGACAGGGGAGCTCTGGGGCCAACGTCCTGACTTTC. This codes for CASSLGQGSSGANVLTF.